The clone carrying this T cell receptor (beta chain) was detected once. Its antigen is as yet unknown. It was with 60 Vbeta and 13 Jbeta primers that the PCR ran. The table came from immunoSEQ multiplex PCR; TCRdb's copy has only in-frame clones and leaves some out. The sample has some 170,000 clones, 80% seen once; the top ten hold 8.5% to 10%. This record belongs to a study of cytomegalovirus exposure and HLA in healthy donors. Study findings and constraints: Donors belonging to an Asian-associated ancestry cluster reportedly showed fewer N-insertions in productive TCRs than the approximately 670-donor mean, according to what a later analysis found. TCR association rates varied by HLA locus in a later analysis, with DRB1 highest and HLA-C lowest.

Sequencing was performed on PBMCs. This clonotype was sampled from a man in his late teens or twenties in good health and CMV-seropositive.

The CDR3 protein is CASSLRTGENTGELFF. CDR3 bases: TGCGCCAGCAGCTTACGCACAGGGGAGAATACTGGGGAGCTGTTTTTT. The chain is built from TRBV4-3 and TRBJ2-2; 7 bases are a match to TRBD1. V was pared by 5 bases and J by 8 bases, with 14 bases of the junction left unmatched. The CDR3 runs 16 residues. Germline V gives CDR1 LGHNA, CDR2 YSLEER.